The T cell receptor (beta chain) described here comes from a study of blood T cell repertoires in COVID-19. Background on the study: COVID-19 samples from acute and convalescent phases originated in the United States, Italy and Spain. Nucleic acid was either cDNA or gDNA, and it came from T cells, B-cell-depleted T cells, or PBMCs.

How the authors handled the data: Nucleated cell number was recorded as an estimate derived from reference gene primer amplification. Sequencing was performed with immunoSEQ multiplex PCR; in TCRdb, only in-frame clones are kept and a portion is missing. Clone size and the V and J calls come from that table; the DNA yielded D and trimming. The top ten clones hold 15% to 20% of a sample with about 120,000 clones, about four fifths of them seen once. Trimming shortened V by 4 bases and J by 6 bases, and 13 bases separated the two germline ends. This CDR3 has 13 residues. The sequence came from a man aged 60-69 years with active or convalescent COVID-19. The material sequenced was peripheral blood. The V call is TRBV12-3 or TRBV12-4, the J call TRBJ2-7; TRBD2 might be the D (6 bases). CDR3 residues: CASSWGGSREQYF. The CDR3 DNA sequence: TGTGCCAGCAGTTGGGGAGGTTCTCGCGAGCAGTACTTC.